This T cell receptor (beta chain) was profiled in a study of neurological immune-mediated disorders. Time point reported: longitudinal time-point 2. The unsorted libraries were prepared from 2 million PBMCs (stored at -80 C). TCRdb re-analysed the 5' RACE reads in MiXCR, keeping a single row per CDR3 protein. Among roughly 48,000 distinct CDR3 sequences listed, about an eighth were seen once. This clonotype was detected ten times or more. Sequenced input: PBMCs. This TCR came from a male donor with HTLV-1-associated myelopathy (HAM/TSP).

The CDR3 DNA follows: TGTGCCAGCAGTTACCGGGACAGGGGTGGCTACACCTTC. The encoded protein is CASSYRDRGGYTF. This chain uses TRBV6-5 with TRBJ1-2; 10 bases are shared with TRBD1. CDR3 length equals 13 residues. CDR1 and CDR2 (germline): MNHEY, SVGAGI. Unmatched junction bases numbered 1, after V lost 2 bases and J lost 7 bases.